These 17 T cell receptor beta chains originate from one sample sequenced in a study of blood T cell repertoires in COVID-19. Clones were read by immunoSEQ multiplex PCR, and TCRdb kept only the in-frame ones, dropping some. The sample records more than 400,000 clones, around 85% being singletons. The sequencing input was peripheral blood. Every receptor here comes from a human donor in a cohort sampled during active COVID-19.

The chain joins TRBV7-3 to TRBJ1-6; D remains ambiguous. V was clipped by 1 base and J by 8 bases, with 6 bases between them. The CDR3 runs 13 residues. CDR1 is SGHTA and CDR2 is FQGTGA in the germline V gene. The CDR3 nucleotides are TGTGCCAGCAGCTTAAATTCCGATTCACCCCTCCACTTT. Translating gives CASSLNSDSPLHF.

This chain uses TRBV27 with TRBJ1-4; 9 positions match TRBD1. The CDR3 is made up of 15 amino acids. The junction had 3 bases not matched to a gene; V was cut back by 3 bases and J by 4 bases. CDR1 and CDR2 (germline): MNHEY, SMNVEV (reference sequence). The CDR3 bases are TGTGCCAGCAGTTTCGCGGGACAGGGTAATGAAAAACTGTTTTTT. This encodes CASSFAGQGNEKLFF. Complete variable domain (other parts from reference TRBV27 and TRBJ1-4): EAQVTQNPRYLITVTGKKLTVTCSQNMNHEYMSWYRQDPGLGLRQIYYSMNVEVTDKGDVPEGYKVSRKEKRNFPLILESPSPNQTSLYFCASSFAGQGNEKLFFGSGTQLSVL.

V usage is TRBV3-1 (or the pseudogene TRBV3-2) and J usage is TRBJ2-1; 8 bases fit TRBD1. This CDR3 region has 12 residues. CDR1 is LGHDT and CDR2 is YNNKEL in the germline V gene (reference sequence). V lost 4 bases, J lost 10 bases, and 3 bases stayed unmatched. As DNA, the CDR3 is TGTGCCAGCAGCCTTGGACAGGGAGAGCAGTTCTTC. This sequence encodes CASSLGQGEQFF.

This chain uses TRBV6-5 with TRBJ1-4, with D possibly matching TRBD1 (5 bases). V was shortened by 6 bases and J by 8 bases, with 7 bases between the two germline ends. Germline loops: CDR1 MNHEY, CDR2 SVGAGI. This CDR3 is built from 11 residues. The CDR3 region has the DNA TGTGCCAGCAGGGAGGGGGAAAAACTGTTTTTT. It specifies CASREGEKLFF.

The V and J genes are TRBV4-2 and TRBJ2-1; the match to TRBD2 covers 8 bases. V lost 0 bases and J lost 4; bases outside the gene matches: 5. Germline loops: CDR1 LGHNA, CDR2 YNFKEQ. There are 16 residues in the CDR3. CDR3 region: CASSQELTGGYNEQFF. CDR3 nucleotides: TGTGCCAGCAGCCAAGAACTAACGGGGGGGTACAATGAGCAGTTCTTC.

J is TRBJ1-2 and V is TRBV6-2 or TRBV6-3; possibly TRBD1 for D (5 bases). The CDR3 is 15 amino acids. Trimming removed 0 bases at V and 6 bases at J, with 14 bases between. CDR1 MNHEY and CDR2 SVGEGT come from the germline V gene. CDR3 sequence (DNA): TGTGCCAGCAGTTACTCGGGCAGGGTCGGCGATGGCTACACCTTC. It translates to CASSYSGRVGDGYTF.

This clone occurred a few times. The chain uses TRBV29-1 and TRBJ1-2, with D maybe TRBD1 (5 bases). Looked up from germline, CDR1 is SQVTM and CDR2 is ANQGSEA. Deletions cut 2 bases from V and 4 bases from J, with 17 bases between. The CDR3 has 15 residues. The DNA of the CDR3 is TGCAGCGTTGAATCGGGGGAGAGATGGGGCTATGGCTACACCTTC. Amino acid sequence: CSVESGERWGYGYTF.

The chain has TRBV18 and TRBJ1-2; a weak D match, TRBD1 (5 bases). V lost 6 bases and J 0 bases, leaving 14 bases between the germline ends. The CDR3 is made up of 15 amino acids. Germline CDR1 KGHSH, CDR2 LQKENI. In DNA, the CDR3 is TGTGCCAGCTCCGACACAGGATTAGCTAACTATGGCTACACCTTC. This sequence encodes CASSDTGLANYGYTF. Full variable domain (missing parts from reference TRBV18 and TRBJ1-2): NAGVMQNPRHLVRRRGQEARLRCSPMKGHSHVYWYRQLPEEGLKFMVYLQKENIIDESGMPKERFSAEFPKEGPSILRIQQVVRGDSAAYFCASSDTGLANYGYTFGSGTRLTVV.

The V gene is TRBV4-1, the J gene TRBJ2-3; 7 bases map to TRBD2. Germline V gives CDR1 MGHRA, CDR2 YSYEKL. Trimming took 1 base from V and 1 from J; bases not matched to a gene: 2. This CDR3 comprises 15 residues. CDR3 in DNA: TGCGCCAGCAGCCAAGGAGGACTAGGCACAGATACGCAGTATTTT. Translation gives CASSQGGLGTDTQYF.

In its sample, this clone was seen a few times. The chain recombines TRBV6-5 with TRBJ2-5, with 10 nucleotides matching TRBD1. The CDR3 spans 14 residues. Losses at the gene ends were 6 bases for V and 9 bases for J; bases not matched to a gene: 10. From germline, CDR1 is MNHEY and CDR2 SVGAGI. The CDR3 loop reads CASSLDRGPWAQYF. The CDR3 DNA is TGTGCCAGCAGCCTCGACAGGGGGCCATGGGCCCAGTACTTC.

The rearrangement joins TRBV5-1 to TRBJ2-2, with 7 nucleotides matching TRBD1. With 0 bases clipped from V and 3 bases from J, the junction kept 2 bases outside the gene matches. This CDR3 comprises 15 residues. The germline V gene encodes CDR1 SGHRS and CDR2 YFSETQ. CDR3 protein: CASSLEGAYTGELFF. CDR3 in DNA: TGCGCCAGCAGCTTGGAGGGGGCCTACACCGGGGAGCTGTTTTTT. The whole variable domain, remainder taken from reference TRBV5-1 and TRBJ2-2, is KAGVTQTPRYLIKTRGQQVTLSCSPISGHRSVSWYQQTPGQGLQFLFEYFSETQRNKGNFPGRFSGRQFSNSRSEMNVSTLELGDSALYLCASSLEGAYTGELFFGEGSRLTVL.

About this clone: At one end the junction does not follow the germline gene, possibly because of a read error. This sequence joins TRBV7-9 and TRBJ1-1; weak D call: TRBD1 (5 bases). Germline V lookup: CDR1 SEHNR, CDR2 FQNEAQ (reference sequence). This CDR3 spans 13 amino acids. The CDR3 reads CASSRDALPPGGF. The CDR3 DNA follows: TGTGCCAGCAGCCGGGACGCCCTACCTCCCGGGGGGTTT.

The chain joins TRBV7-2 to TRBJ2-7; 10 bases match TRBD1. The CDR3 sequence is 15 residues long. Germline assignment: CDR1 SGHTA and CDR2 FQGNSA. The V and J ends lost 5 bases and 6 bases, in that order; junction bases with no gene match: 10. CDR3 in amino acids: CASSPRDRGFSEQYF. The CDR3 DNA reads as TGTGCCAGCAGCCCGCGGGACAGGGGATTCAGCGAGCAGTACTTC.

The chain has TRBV3-1 (or the pseudogene TRBV3-2) and TRBJ2-7; TRBD1 might be the D (5 bases). V was shortened by 0 bases and J by 3 bases, with 9 bases between the two germline ends. From germline, CDR1 is LGHDT and CDR2 YNNKEL (reference sequence). The CDR3 has 14 amino acids. The CDR3 DNA is TGTGCCAGCAGCCAAGATTGGCAGGGCTACGAGCAGTACTTC. Its translation: CASSQDWQGYEQYF.

The chain carries TRBV6-5 and TRBJ2-5; possible D gene TRBD2, 6 bases. The V gene lost 7 bases and the J gene lost 0 bases, with 15 bases spanning the gap. Germline values: CDR1 MNHEY, CDR2 SVGAGI. This CDR3 has 15 amino acids. The CDR3 sequence is CASNLSGRYQETQYF. The CDR3 nucleotides are TGTGCCAGCAATCTGAGCGGGCGGTACCAAGAGACCCAGTACTTC.

The chain carries TRBV2 and TRBJ1-5; 8 nucleotides align to TRBD1. There are 14 residues in the CDR3. Unmatched junction bases numbered 2, after V lost 4 bases and J lost 3 bases. Germline V gives CDR1 SNHLY, CDR2 FYNNEI. As DNA, the CDR3 is TGTGCCAGCAGTGCGGGACAGGACAATCAGCCCCAGCATTTT. Translating it yields CASSAGQDNQPQHF. Full variable domain (remainder filled in from reference TRBV2 and TRBJ1-5): EPEVTQTPSHQVTQMGQEVILRCVPISNHLYFYWYRQILGQKVEFLVSFYNNEISEKSEIFDDQFSVERPDGSNFTLKIRSTKLEDSAMYFCASSAGQDNQPQHFGDGTRLSIL.

The CDR3 DNA is TGTGCCAGTAGTATTTGGGGGACTAGCGGGAGTACTGGCACAGATACGCAGTATTTT. Translating it yields CASSIWGTSGSTGTDTQYF. The V gene is TRBV19, the J gene TRBJ2-3, with 14 bases fitting TRBD2. The CDR3 runs to 19 residues. Germline CDR1 and CDR2: LNHDA and SQIVND (reference sequence). Trimming at V came to 3 bases and at J to 1 base, leaving 9 bases not matched to a gene.